These 30 T cell receptor beta chains originate from one sample sequenced in a study of shared clonotypes between healthy human individuals. Assay: immunoSEQ multiplex PCR; the TCRdb copy retains only in-frame clones and omits some. The sample carries 2 million to 2.5 million clones, 85% to 95% recorded once. Sequencing was done on a sample of naive CD4+ T cells from PBMCs. Indicated subset: CD45RA+ positively selected. The receptors originated from a man aged 18 to 30 in good health. Some clones in this sample may be carry-over from other donors' samples.

J is TRBJ1-2 and V is TRBV6-5; D might be TRBD1 (6 bases). CDR3 size: 11 residues. In germline, CDR1 is MNHEY, CDR2 SVGAGI. V lost 7 bases and J lost 10, with 13 bases in between. The CDR3 spells CASNGGAIYTF. The CDR3 nucleotides are TGTGCCAGCAACGGGGGCGCGATCTACACCTTC.

As for this clone: The same CDR3 arises from other DNA sequences in this sample as well. V usage is TRBV7-2 and J usage is TRBJ2-7; TRBD2 agrees at 10 bases. The CDR3 loop spans 16 amino acids. Germline CDR1 reads SGHTA; CDR2 reads FQGNSA. The V gene end was trimmed by 0 bases and the J gene end by 3 bases; junction bases not matched to a gene: 5. CDR3: CASSLAPTSGNYEQYF. CDR3 bases: TGTGCCAGCAGCTTAGCGCCAACTAGCGGGAACTACGAGCAGTACTTC. The variable domain in full, completed from reference TRBV7-2 and TRBJ2-7, reads GAGVSQSPSNKVTEKGKDVELRCDPISGHTALYWYRQSLGQGLEFLIYFQGNSAPDKSGLPSDRFSAERTGGSVSTLTIQRTQQEDSAVYLCASSLAPTSGNYEQYFGPGTRLTVT.

The rearrangement joins TRBV19 to TRBJ2-2; TRBD2 matches 7 bases. Germline values: CDR1 LNHDA, CDR2 SQIVND (reference sequence). CDR3 length: 16 amino acids. Trimming took 7 bases from V and 3 from J; bases not matched to a gene: 11. In DNA form, the CDR3 reads TGTGCCAGTACCCGCCGTGGGGACTATTACACCGGGGAGCTGTTTTTT. As protein: CASTRRGDYYTGELFF.

Remarks on this clone: The identical CDR3 is also encoded by other nucleotide sequences in the sample. The chain is built from TRBV2 and TRBJ2-3; tentative D call: TRBD2 (6 bases). V was pared by 4 bases and J by 0 bases, with 8 bases between. Per germline, CDR1 SNHLY and CDR2 FYNNEI. The CDR3 runs to 14 residues. The DNA of the CDR3 is TGTGCCAGCAGTGTTGGACTAAGCACAGATACGCAGTATTTT. Encoded protein: CASSVGLSTDTQYF.

This clone was observed once. Within the sample, other DNA sequences also encode this same CDR3. The chain links TRBV11-2 to TRBJ2-7; a weak D match, TRBD1 (6 bases). The CDR3 has 14 amino acids. The ends were cut back, 3 bases at V and 2 bases at J, with 11 bases in the middle. CDR1 and CDR2 (germline): SGHAT, FQNNGV. The CDR3 bases are TGTGCCAGCAGCTTTGGTCAGGGGACCTACGAGCAGTACTTC. Protein sequence: CASSFGQGTYEQYF.

As to this clone: Relative to the germline gene, one junction end is altered; a read error may explain this. The rearrangement links TRBV10-2 to TRBJ2-7; 7 nucleotides agree with TRBD1. CDR3 size: 12 residues. Germline lookup yields CDR1 WSHSY and CDR2 SAAADI. The CDR3 DNA is TGTGCCAGCAGTTACCGGGACAGCGAGCAGTACTTC. The encoded protein is CASSYRDSEQYF.

This chain links TRBV28 with TRBJ2-2; the D gene is possibly TRBD1 (6 bases). Between the trimmed V and J ends, which lost 3 bases and 7 bases, there was a span of 15 bases. The V gene's germline CDR1 is MDHEN and CDR2 SYDVKM. This CDR3 spans 15 amino acids. The CDR3, as DNA: TGTGCCAGCAGTTTTGGCAGGGGATCCATCGGGGAGCTGTTTTTT. Protein product: CASSFGRGSIGELFF.

V usage is TRBV14 and J usage is TRBJ1-1, with no clear D. Germline lookup yields CDR1 SGHDN and CDR2 FVKESK. The V end was cut by 4 bases, the J end by 4 bases, with 13 bases between. This CDR3 comprises 14 residues. CDR3 amino acids: CASSPMGPGTEAFF. DNA of the CDR3: TGTGCCAGCAGCCCGATGGGCCCGGGCACTGAAGCTTTCTTT. Using reference TRBV14 and TRBJ1-1 for the parts outside the CDR3, the full variable domain is EAGVTQFPSHSVIEKGQTVTLRCDPISGHDNLYWYRRVMGKEIKFLLHFVKESKQDESGMPNNRFLAERTGGTYSTLKVQPAELEDSGVYFCASSPMGPGTEAFFGQGTRLTVV.

This chain links TRBV5-1 with TRBJ2-1; D remains unclear. The CDR3 contains 14 residues. V lost 7 bases, J lost 9 bases, and 20 bases lay in between. Germline V gene lookup returns CDR1 SGHRS and CDR2 YFSETQ. In DNA, the CDR3 is TGCGCCAGCCTGTTAAGCGAGACGTCCGGTGAGCAGTTCTTC. Translation gives CASLLSETSGEQFF.

The gene calls are TRBV6-1 and TRBJ1-1; D remains unclear. Trimming took off 1 base at V and 4 bases at J, with 7 bases between the two ends. CDR3 size: 13 residues. Germline CDR1 reads MNHNS; CDR2 reads SASEGT. Here the CDR3 reads CASSEDPITEAFF. The DNA for the CDR3 is TGTGCCAGCAGTGAAGACCCGATCACTGAAGCTTTCTTT.

Points on this clone: This specimen includes other DNA sequences encoding the same CDR3. J is TRBJ2-3 and V is TRBV7-3; D gene unclear. The CDR3 covers 12 residues. Germline V gene data show CDR1 as SGHTA and CDR2 as FQGTGA. V gave up 5 bases and J gave up 0 bases, with 3 bases separating them. The CDR3 is CASSPSTDTQYF. The DNA of the CDR3 is TGTGCCAGCAGCCCGAGCACAGATACGCAGTATTTT.

CDR3 region: CASSIMGASEAFF. CDR3 bases: TGTGCCAGTAGTATAATGGGGGCCAGTGAAGCTTTCTTT. The chain uses TRBV19 and TRBJ1-1; possible D gene TRBD1, 6 bases. The V gene lost 2 bases and the J gene lost 7 bases, with 11 bases spanning the gap. Germline V lookup: CDR1 LNHDA, CDR2 SQIVND (reference sequence). This CDR3 is built from 13 residues.

V and J are TRBV6-6 and TRBJ1-1; the D is unclear. The V end was cut by 5 bases, the J end by 0 bases, with 10 bases between. CDR3 length equals 14 residues. Germline V CDR1 and CDR2: MNHNY, SVGAGI (reference sequence). CDR3 sequence (DNA): TGTGCCAGCAGTCAAGGACGGATGAACACTGAAGCTTTCTTT. This sequence encodes CASSQGRMNTEAFF.

The chain employs TRBV27 and TRBJ2-5, with 11 bases matching TRBD2. The CDR3 is 16 residues long. The J segment lost 1 base and the V segment lost 2 bases, leaving 3 bases of the junction unmatched. Germline V gene sequence: CDR1 MNHEY, CDR2 SMNVEV (reference sequence). CDR3 region: CASSLLGTSGQETQYF. The CDR3 bases are TGTGCCAGCAGTTTACTTGGGACTAGCGGCCAAGAGACCCAGTACTTC.

Concerning this clone itself: Other nucleotide sequences from this sample produce the same CDR3. The chain recombines TRBV18 with TRBJ2-7; 8 bases agree with TRBD1. The V gene end was trimmed by 4 bases and the J gene end by 5 bases; junction bases not matched to a gene: 7. The CDR3 covers 14 residues. Germline-derived CDR1 and CDR2 are KGHSH and LQKENI. The DNA of the CDR3 is TGTGCCAGCTCACAAGGACAGGGATCCCACGAGCAGTACTTC. Its protein is CASSQGQGSHEQYF.

The chain carries TRBV4-3 and TRBJ1-2, with 9 positions matching TRBD1. The CDR3 contains 14 residues. Germline V gives CDR1 LGHNA, CDR2 YSLEER. Unmatched junction bases numbered 4, after V lost 1 base and J lost 7 bases. The CDR3 DNA follows: TGCGCCAGCAGCCAAGGGGACAGGGCGGGTGGCTACACCTTC. It yields the protein CASSQGDRAGGYTF.

J is TRBJ1-2 and V is TRBV7-8, with TRBD1 matching 12 bases. The CDR3 runs 16 residues. J was trimmed by 8 bases and V by 5 bases; bases with no gene match: 12. Germline V gene lookup returns CDR1 SGHVS and CDR2 FQNEAQ. The DNA for the CDR3 is TGTGCCAGCAGCAGAGACCCGGGACAGGGGGCGCGGGGCTACACCTTC. Translation gives CASSRDPGQGARGYTF.

This clone was seen more than once but under ten times. V and J are TRBV7-2 and TRBJ2-7, with TRBD1 identical over 8 bases. The CDR3 is 13 residues long. The V and J ends lost 5 bases and 9 bases, in that order; junction bases with no gene match: 9. CDR1 and CDR2 (germline): SGHTA, FQGNSA. DNA for the CDR3: TGTGCCAGCAGCCCGGACAGGGTGGGGATGCAGTACTTC. The encoded protein is CASSPDRVGMQYF.

As concerns this clone: The identical CDR3 is also encoded by other nucleotide sequences in the sample. The chain employs TRBV7-2 and TRBJ1-5; D unclear. The germline V and J ends were trimmed by 2 bases and 1 base, with 3 bases remaining between them. This CDR3 contains 13 residues. Germline assignment: CDR1 SGHTA and CDR2 FQGNSA. The CDR3 coding sequence is TGTGCCAGCAGCTTAAGGAGCAATCAGCCCCAGCATTTT. Encoded protein: CASSLRSNQPQHF.

The rearrangement links TRBV28 to TRBJ1-2; D ambiguous. V dropped 4 bases and J dropped 2 bases, with 8 bases sitting between them. This CDR3 region has 13 residues. In germline, CDR1 is MDHEN, CDR2 SYDVKM. In DNA, the CDR3 is TGTGCCAGCAGTTCACAGATAAACTATGGCTACACCTTC. As protein: CASSSQINYGYTF.

The chain recombines TRBV28 with TRBJ2-1; 7 bases line up with TRBD1. The trim removed 6 bases at V and 6 bases at J, leaving 5 bases unmatched. CDR1 and CDR2 (germline): MDHEN, SYDVKM. The CDR3 runs 13 residues. The DNA of the CDR3 is TGTGCCAGCAGAACTGGACAGGTCAATGAGCAGTTCTTC. Translation: CASRTGQVNEQFF. Filled out from reference TRBV28 and TRBJ2-1, the complete variable domain reads DVKVTQSSRYLVKRTGEKVFLECVQDMDHENMFWYRQDPGLGLRLIYFSYDVKMKEKGDIPEGYSVSREKKERFSLILESASTNQTSMYLCASRTGQVNEQFFGPGTRLTVL.

This rearrangement joins TRBV6-5 to TRBJ1-1; 8 bases match TRBD1. With 6 bases clipped from V and 4 bases from J, the junction kept 4 bases outside the gene matches. CDR1 is MNHEY and CDR2 is SVGAGI in the germline V gene. The CDR3 loop spans 13 amino acids. Written as DNA, the CDR3 is TGTGCCAGCAGGGGACAGGACTTCACTGAAGCTTTCTTT. It translates to CASRGQDFTEAFF.

A single count supports this clone. The J gene is TRBJ2-4, the V gene TRBV28; D is ambiguous. Germline CDR1 is MDHEN and CDR2 is SYDVKM. CDR3 length: 13 amino acids. Trimming pared 4 bases from V and 8 bases from J, leaving 12 bases between. The CDR3 loop reads CASSSDLSHIQYF. In DNA, the CDR3 is TGTGCCAGCAGTTCCGACCTTAGCCACATTCAGTACTTC.

The gene calls are TRBV7-2 and TRBJ2-7, with D tentatively TRBD1 or TRBD2 (6 bases each). Germline lookup yields CDR1 SGHTA and CDR2 FQGNSA. CDR3 size: 16 residues. V gave up 1 base and J gave up 4 bases, with 17 bases separating them. CDR3 nucleotide sequence: TGTGCCAGCAGCTTAGGGGGGGCCGCCCACACTTACGAGCAGTACTTC. This codes for CASSLGGAAHTYEQYF. Combining the CDR3 with reference TRBV7-2 and TRBJ2-7 gives the whole variable domain GAGVSQSPSNKVTEKGKDVELRCDPISGHTALYWYRQSLGQGLEFLIYFQGNSAPDKSGLPSDRFSAERTGGSVSTLTIQRTQQEDSAVYLCASSLGGAAHTYEQYFGPGTRLTVT.

V gene TRBV14 combines with J gene TRBJ1-2; D perhaps matches TRBD1 (6 bases). This CDR3 region has 15 residues. Deletions cut 2 bases from V and 4 bases from J, with 14 bases between. Germline V gene lookup returns CDR1 SGHDN and CDR2 FVKESK. CDR3 sequence: CASSQKNRESYGYTF. CDR3 coding DNA: TGTGCCAGCAGCCAAAAAAACAGGGAAAGCTATGGCTACACCTTC.

The rearrangement joins TRBV28 to TRBJ1-5, with 7 nucleotides matching TRBD1. CDR1 is MDHEN, CDR2 SYDVKM, per germline. Losses at the gene ends were 10 bases for V and 4 bases for J; bases not matched to a gene: 7. This CDR3 has 13 amino acids. The CDR3 DNA sequence: TGTGCCACGAAGGGGGCGACAAATCAGCCCCAGCATTTT. Protein product: CATKGATNQPQHF.

The sample holds one count of this clone. Here the CDR3 reads CASSMAGQGNYGYTF. In nucleotides, the CDR3 is TGTGCCAGTAGTATGGCAGGACAGGGAAACTATGGCTACACCTTC. The chain has TRBV19 and TRBJ1-2; TRBD1 agrees at 8 bases. CDR1 is LNHDA, CDR2 SQIVND, per germline (reference sequence). With V trimmed by 3 bases and J by 2 bases, 5 bases remained unmatched. The CDR3 length is 15 residues. The full variable domain, completed using reference TRBV19 and TRBJ1-2, is DGGITQSPKYLFRKEGQNVTLSCEQNLNHDAMYWYRQDPGQGLRLIYYSQIVNDFQKGDIAEGYSVSREKKESFPLTVTSAQKNPTAFYLCASSMAGQGNYGYTFGSGTRLTVV.

This CDR3 is CASSLGVLDTEAFF. The CDR3, as DNA: TGTGCCAGCAGCTTAGGGGTACTGGACACTGAAGCTTTCTTT. The chain carries TRBV11-2 and TRBJ1-1; no reliable D call. This CDR3 has 14 residues. CDR1 and CDR2 (germline): SGHAT, FQNNGV. Trimming took 1 base from V and 3 from J, leaving 9 bases between them.

A remark on this clone: The identical CDR3 is also encoded by other nucleotide sequences in the sample. The chain uses TRBV29-1 and TRBJ2-7, with TRBD1 matching 10 bases. Germline lookup yields CDR1 SQVTM and CDR2 ANQGSEA. The CDR3 loop spans 14 amino acids. V lost 2 bases and J lost 4; bases outside the gene matches: 5. The CDR3 bases are TGCAGCGTTGAATCAGGGACAGGGGTGTACGAGCAGTACTTC. Protein: CSVESGTGVYEQYF.

This chain uses TRBV5-1 with TRBJ1-1; D possibly corresponds to TRBD1 (5 bases). This CDR3 is built from 15 residues. Germline CDR1 reads SGHRS; CDR2 reads YFSETQ. With 4 bases removed from V and 1 base from J, the gap between germline ends came to 14 bases. The CDR3 loop is CASSREGTENTEAFF. The CDR3 DNA follows: TGCGCCAGCAGCCGAGAGGGGACGGAGAACACTGAAGCTTTCTTT.